This T cell receptor beta chain stems from a study of shared clonotypes between healthy human individuals. Measured with immunoSEQ multiplex PCR; TCRdb has only the in-frame clones, and not every one. The repertoire consists of about 1 million clones, with 70% to 80% occurring once and the leading ten covering approximately 1.5%. V was clipped by 3 bases and J by 9 bases; unmatched bases: 11. Germline V lookup: CDR1 SGHAT, CDR2 FQNNGV. The CDR3 runs to 15 residues. Sequencing input: memory CD4+ T cells sorted from blood. Subset in this sample: CD45RA-negative fraction. The TCR originated in a young man in good health. This chain uses TRBV11-2 with TRBJ2-1, with 7 bases that match TRBD2. The CDR3, as DNA: TGTGCCAGCAGCTTCCGAAGGGCGGGAGTGGCTGAGCAGTTCTTC. This translates into CASSFRRAGVAEQFF.